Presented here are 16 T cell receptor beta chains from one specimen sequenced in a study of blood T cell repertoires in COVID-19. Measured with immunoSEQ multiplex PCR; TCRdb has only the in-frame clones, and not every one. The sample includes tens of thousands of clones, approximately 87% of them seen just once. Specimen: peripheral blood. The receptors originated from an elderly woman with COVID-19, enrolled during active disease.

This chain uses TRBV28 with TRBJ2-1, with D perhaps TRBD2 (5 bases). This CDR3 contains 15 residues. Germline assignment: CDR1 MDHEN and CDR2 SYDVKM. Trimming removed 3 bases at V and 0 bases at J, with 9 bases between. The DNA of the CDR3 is TGTGCCAGCAGTTTTTTGGGGAGCTCCTACAATGAGCAGTTCTTC. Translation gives CASSFLGSSYNEQFF.

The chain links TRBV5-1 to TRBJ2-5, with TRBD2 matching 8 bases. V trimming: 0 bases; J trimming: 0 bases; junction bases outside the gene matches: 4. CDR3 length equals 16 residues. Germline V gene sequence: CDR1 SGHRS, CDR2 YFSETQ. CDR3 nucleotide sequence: TGCGCCAGCAGCTTGGCTCCAGCGGGAGACCAAGAGACCCAGTACTTC. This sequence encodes CASSLAPAGDQETQYF.

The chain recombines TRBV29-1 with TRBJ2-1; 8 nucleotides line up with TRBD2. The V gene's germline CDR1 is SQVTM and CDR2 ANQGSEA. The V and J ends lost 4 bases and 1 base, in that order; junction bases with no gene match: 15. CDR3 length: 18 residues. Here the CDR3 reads CSVGSGQTLAASYNEQFF. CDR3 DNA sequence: TGCAGCGTTGGATCTGGACAGACACTAGCGGCGTCCTACAATGAGCAGTTCTTC.

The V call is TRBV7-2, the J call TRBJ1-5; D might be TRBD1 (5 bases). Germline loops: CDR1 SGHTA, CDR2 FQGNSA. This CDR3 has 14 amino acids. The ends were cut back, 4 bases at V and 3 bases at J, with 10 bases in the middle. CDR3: CASSSNRLNQPQHF. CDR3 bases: TGTGCCAGCAGCTCGAACAGGCTCAATCAGCCCCAGCATTTT.

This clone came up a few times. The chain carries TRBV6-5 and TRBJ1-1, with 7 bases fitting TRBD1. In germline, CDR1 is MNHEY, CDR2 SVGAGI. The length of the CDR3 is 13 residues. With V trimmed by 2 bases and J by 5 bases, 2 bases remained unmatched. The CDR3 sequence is CASSYAGGTEAFF. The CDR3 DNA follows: TGTGCCAGCAGTTACGCAGGGGGAACTGAAGCTTTCTTT.

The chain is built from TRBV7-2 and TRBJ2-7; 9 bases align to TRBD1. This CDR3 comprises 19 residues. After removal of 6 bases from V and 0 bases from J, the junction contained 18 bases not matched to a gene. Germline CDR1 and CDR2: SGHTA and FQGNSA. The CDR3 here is CASRAYGTGTQRGSYEQYF. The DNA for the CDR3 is TGTGCCAGCAGAGCTTACGGGACAGGGACACAAAGGGGCTCCTACGAGCAGTACTTC.

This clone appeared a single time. DNA for the CDR3: TGTGCCAGCAGGCGACAGGGGGTTTTCTACGAGCAGTACTTC. It translates to CASRRQGVFYEQYF. The chain carries TRBV27 and TRBJ2-7; 9 positions agree with TRBD1. The ends lost 6 bases at V and 3 bases at J; junction bases unmatched: 6. Per germline, CDR1 MNHEY and CDR2 SMNVEV (reference sequence). This CDR3 is built from 14 residues.

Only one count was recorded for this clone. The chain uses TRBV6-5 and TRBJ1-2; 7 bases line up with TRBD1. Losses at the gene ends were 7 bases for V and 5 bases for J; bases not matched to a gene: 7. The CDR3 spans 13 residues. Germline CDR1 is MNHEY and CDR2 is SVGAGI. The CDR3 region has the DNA TGTGCCAGCACTCGAAACAGGGGATATGGCTACACCTTC. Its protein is CASTRNRGYGYTF.

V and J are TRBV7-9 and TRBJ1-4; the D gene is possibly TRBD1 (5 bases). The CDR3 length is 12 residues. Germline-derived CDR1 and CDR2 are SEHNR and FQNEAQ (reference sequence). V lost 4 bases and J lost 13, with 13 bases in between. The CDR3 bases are TGTGCCAGCAGCTCAGGGAGGAGGGGACTGTTTTTT. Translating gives CASSSGRRGLFF.

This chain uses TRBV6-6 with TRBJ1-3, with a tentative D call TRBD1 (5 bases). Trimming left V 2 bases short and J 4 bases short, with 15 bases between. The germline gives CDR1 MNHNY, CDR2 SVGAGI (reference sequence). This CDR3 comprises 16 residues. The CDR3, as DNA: TGTGCCAGCAGTTACACCCTAGGGGCAGTCGGAAACACCATATATTTT. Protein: CASSYTLGAVGNTIYF.

CDR3 sequence: CASSTYRVTNEKLFF. CDR3 nucleotide sequence: TGTGCCAGCAGCACTTACAGGGTAACTAATGAAAAACTGTTTTTT. The V and J genes are TRBV11-2 and TRBJ1-4; TRBD1 might be the D (6 bases). V lost 5 bases and J lost 1, with 11 bases in between. Per germline, CDR1 SGHAT and CDR2 FQNNGV. The CDR3 consists of 15 residues.

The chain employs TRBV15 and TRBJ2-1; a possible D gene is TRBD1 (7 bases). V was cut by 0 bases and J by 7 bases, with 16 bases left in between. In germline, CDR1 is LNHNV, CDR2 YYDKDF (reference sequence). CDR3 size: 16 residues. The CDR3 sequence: CATSRDRRAGGNEQFF. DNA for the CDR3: TGTGCCACCAGCAGAGATAGGAGGGCAGGGGGGAATGAGCAGTTCTTC.

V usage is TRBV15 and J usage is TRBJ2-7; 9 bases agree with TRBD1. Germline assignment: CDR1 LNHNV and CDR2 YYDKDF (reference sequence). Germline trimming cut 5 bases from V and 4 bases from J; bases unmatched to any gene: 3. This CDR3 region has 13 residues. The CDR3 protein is CATSYDRGYEQYF. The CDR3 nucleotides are TGTGCCACCAGCTACGACAGGGGGTACGAGCAGTACTTC.

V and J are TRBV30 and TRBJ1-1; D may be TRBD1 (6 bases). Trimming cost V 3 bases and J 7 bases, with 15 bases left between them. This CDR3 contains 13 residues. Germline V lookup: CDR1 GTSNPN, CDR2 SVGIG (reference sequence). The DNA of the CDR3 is TGTGCCTGGAGGACCCAGGGGATAGGTGAAGCTTTCTTT. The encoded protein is CAWRTQGIGEAFF.

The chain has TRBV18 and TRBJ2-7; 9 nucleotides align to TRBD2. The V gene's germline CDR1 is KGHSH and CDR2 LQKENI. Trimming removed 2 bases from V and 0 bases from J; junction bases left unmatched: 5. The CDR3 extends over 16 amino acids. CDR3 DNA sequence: TGTGCCAGCTCACCAGGGACTAGCACCTACTCCTACGAGCAGTACTTC. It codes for CASSPGTSTYSYEQYF.

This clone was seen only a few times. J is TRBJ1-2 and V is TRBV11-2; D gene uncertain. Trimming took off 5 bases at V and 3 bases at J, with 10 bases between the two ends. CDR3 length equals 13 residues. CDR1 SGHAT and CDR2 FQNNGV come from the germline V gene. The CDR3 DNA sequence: TGTGCCAGCAGCCGTACACGGGACTATGGCTACACCTTC. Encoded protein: CASSRTRDYGYTF.